The present entry profiles one T cell receptor (beta chain) with its context. Original analysis: Researchers report that nucleated cell counts were estimated from reference gene primer amplification. TCRdb keeps only in-frame clones here, not all; method: immunoSEQ multiplex PCR. V, J and clone size reflect that table, while D and trimming were determined from the DNA. This sample yields fewer than 100,000 clones, of which around 75% are seen a single time; roughly a quarter belongs to the top ten. The sample comes from a study of blood T cell repertoires in COVID-19. Study as a whole: Sample material is recorded as cDNA or gDNA derived from T cells, B-cell-depleted T cells, or PBMCs.

From germline, CDR1 is SGHTA and CDR2 FQGNSA. V gave up 5 bases and J gave up 1 base; unmatched junction bases: 7. The CDR3 has 15 amino acids. What was sequenced was peripheral blood. This TCR came from a man in his sixties or seventies with acute or convalescent COVID-19. The rearrangement uses TRBV7-2 and TRBJ1-2, with 7 bases matching TRBD1. CDR3 nucleotides: TGTGCCAGCAGCCCGTACAGGGGAGGTAACTATGGCTACACCTTC. This gives the protein CASSPYRGGNYGYTF.